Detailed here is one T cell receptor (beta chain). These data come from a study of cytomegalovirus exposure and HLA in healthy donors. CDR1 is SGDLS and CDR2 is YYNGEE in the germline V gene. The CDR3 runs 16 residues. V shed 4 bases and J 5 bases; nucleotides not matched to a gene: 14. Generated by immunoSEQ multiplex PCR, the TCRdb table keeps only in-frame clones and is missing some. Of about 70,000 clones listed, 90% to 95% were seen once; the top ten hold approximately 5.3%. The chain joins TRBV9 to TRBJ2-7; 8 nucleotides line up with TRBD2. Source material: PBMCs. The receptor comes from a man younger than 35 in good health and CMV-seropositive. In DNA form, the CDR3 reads TGTGCCAGCAGCCAAGACCCGAGCGGGAGTAGCCACGAGCAGTACTTC. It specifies CASSQDPSGSSHEQYF.